The text below deals with one T cell receptor beta chain. Libraries were prepared by immunoSEQ multiplex PCR; TCRdb keeps only in-frame clonotypes and omits some of them. In the table there are about 75,000 clones, 84% of which are singletons. The data stem from a study of blood T cell repertoires in COVID-19. Study information: Sites across the United States, Italy and Spain contributed samples from acute and convalescent COVID-19. PBMCs, B-cell-depleted T cells, or T cells provided the cDNA or gDNA that made up the material.

The ends were cut back, 4 bases at V and 9 bases at J, with 13 bases in the middle. This CDR3 is built from 13 residues. The origin of this receptor is a woman aged 45-65 years with acute or convalescent COVID-19. The V gene is TRBV12-3 or TRBV12-4, the J gene TRBJ2-1; D may be TRBD2 (6 bases). The sequenced material came from peripheral blood. The CDR3 loop reads CASSSTPSVEQFF. The CDR3 DNA follows: TGTGCCAGCAGTTCCACCCCTAGCGTTGAGCAGTTCTTC.